A selection of T cell receptor beta chains follows, all from one sample in a study of naive and memory T cell subsets. One entry per CDR3 protein results from TCRdb running MiXCR on the 5' RACE reads. The data show approximately 32,000 distinct CDR3 sequences, over 15% seen once. These receptor sequences come from a female donor in good health. Each CDR3 is given with its conserved first and last residue. The order of the fields is V gene, D gene, clone size, J gene, CDR3 protein, CDR3 DNA. D genes are given only for firm matches. The size field is filled for only some rows; it gives once, few, many or a size class.

V: TRBV7-8; D: NA; size: medium-sized; J: TRBJ2-7; CDR3: CASSLGGSTSYEQYF; DNA: TGTGCCAGCAGCTTAGGTGGGTCGACGTCCTACGAGCAGTACTTC
V: TRBV13; D: NA; size: few; J: TRBJ2-5; CDR3: CASSFESGLKETQYF; DNA: TGTGCCAGCAGCTTCGAGTCTGGACTGAAAGAGACCCAGTACTTC
V: TRBV12-3/TRBV12-4; D: TRBD1; size: NA; J: TRBJ1-1; CDR3: CASSERQGARSWTEAFF; DNA: TGTGCCAGCAGCGAAAGACAGGGGGCGAGGTCGTGGACTGAAGCTTTCTTT
V: TRBV6-2/TRBV6-3; D: TRBD1; size: many; J: TRBJ2-7; CDR3: CASSLRDSPYEQYF; DNA: TGTGCCAGCAGTCTCCGGGACAGCCCCTACGAGCAGTACTTC
V: TRBV11-2; D: NA; size: few; J: TRBJ1-2; CDR3: CASTPTDINYGYTF; DNA: TGTGCCAGCACCCCGACAGATATTAACTATGGCTACACCTTC
V: TRBV13; D: NA; size: NA; J: TRBJ1-3; CDR3: CASSFRGSGNTIYF; DNA: TGTGCCAGCAGCTTTAGGGGCTCTGGAAACACCATATATTTT
V: TRBV20-1; D: NA; size: many; J: TRBJ1-4; CDR3: CSASRPGVWEKLFF; DNA: TGCAGTGCTAGTCGCCCGGGGGTCTGGGAAAAACTGTTTTTT
V: TRBV11-2; D: TRBD1; size: many; J: TRBJ1-2; CDR3: CASSAAQGRINYGYTF; DNA: TGTGCCAGCAGCGCCGCACAGGGGAGGATTAACTATGGCTACACCTTC
V: TRBV2; D: NA; size: many; J: TRBJ1-1; CDR3: CAIIGENTEAFF; DNA: TGTGCCATCATAGGGGAAAACACTGAAGCTTTCTTT
V: TRBV5-6; D: NA; size: few; J: TRBJ1-5; CDR3: CASSSGQPTRNQPQHF; DNA: TGTGCCAGCAGCTCCGGACAGCCAACGCGCAATCAGCCCCAGCATTTT
V: TRBV18; D: NA; size: many; J: TRBJ1-1; CDR3: CASSPPGANPNTEAFF; DNA: TGTGCCAGCTCACCACCGGGGGCAAATCCGAACACTGAAGCTTTCTTT
V: TRBV5-5; D: TRBD1; size: many; J: TRBJ1-2; CDR3: CASSGQGQLTYGYTF; DNA: TGTGCCAGCAGCGGGCAGGGACAGCTAACCTATGGCTACACCTTC
V: TRBV12-3/TRBV12-4; D: TRBD1; size: medium-sized; J: TRBJ1-4; CDR3: CASSGGQGNEKLFF; DNA: TGTGCCAGCAGTGGGGGACAGGGGAATGAAAAACTGTTTTTT
V: TRBV20-1; D: TRBD2; size: many; J: TRBJ2-1; CDR3: CSAYSGGADEQFF; DNA: TGCAGTGCTTATAGCGGGGGGGCGGATGAGCAGTTCTTC
V: TRBV29-1; D: NA; size: NA; J: TRBJ2-1; CDR3: CSVPSTRYNEQFF; DNA: TGCAGCGTTCCCAGTACTAGATACAATGAGCAGTTCTTC
V: TRBV29-1; D: NA; size: medium-sized; J: TRBJ2-2; CDR3: CSVATPNTGELFF; DNA: TGCAGCGTTGCGACTCCGAACACCGGGGAGCTGTTTTTT
V: TRBV20-1; D: NA; size: many; J: TRBJ2-5; CDR3: CSAARGLQMKETQYF; DNA: TGCAGTGCCGCAAGGGGCCTCCAGATGAAAGAGACCCAGTACTTC
V: TRBV12-3/TRBV12-4; D: NA; size: many; J: TRBJ2-1; CDR3: CASSYRAGRMYNEQFF; DNA: TGTGCCAGCAGTTACAGGGCAGGCCGTATGTACAATGAGCAGTTCTTC
V: TRBV10-3; D: TRBD1; size: few; J: TRBJ2-7; CDR3: CAISESMTMDRATYEQYF; DNA: TGTGCCATCAGTGAGTCGATGACGATGGACAGGGCGACCTACGAGCAGTACTTC
V: TRBV4-1; D: TRBD2; size: NA; J: TRBJ2-3; CDR3: CASRRLAGADTQYF; DNA: TGCGCCAGCAGGAGGCTAGCGGGGGCAGATACGCAGTATTTT
V: TRBV7-2; D: TRBD1; size: many; J: TRBJ2-3; CDR3: CASSPGGTGKISQYF; DNA: TGTGCCAGCAGCCCAGGCGGGACAGGGAAGATTTCGCAGTATTTT
V: TRBV12-3/TRBV12-4; D: TRBD1; size: medium-sized; J: TRBJ1-2; CDR3: CASSAGQGDGYTF; DNA: TGTGCCAGCAGTGCTGGACAGGGTGACGGCTACACCTTC
V: TRBV6-5; D: TRBD1; size: many; J: TRBJ1-1; CDR3: CASSYSPGGEAFF; DNA: TGTGCCAGCAGTTACTCGCCAGGGGGCGAAGCTTTCTTT
V: TRBV20-1; D: TRBD1; size: few; J: TRBJ1-2; CDR3: CSAKNRGSYGYTF; DNA: TGCAGTGCTAAAAACAGGGGCAGCTATGGCTACACCTTC
V: TRBV7-9; D: TRBD2; size: NA; J: TRBJ2-1; CDR3: CASSLGTGTSGGEQFF; DNA: TGTGCCAGCAGCTTAGGGACCGGGACTAGCGGGGGTGAGCAGTTCTTC
V: TRBV29-1; D: NA; size: few; J: TRBJ2-7; CDR3: CSVGGTTYEQYF; DNA: TGCAGCGTAGGTGGGACAACCTACGAGCAGTACTTC
V: TRBV25-1; D: NA; size: many; J: TRBJ2-7; CDR3: CASKGDFSGEQYF; DNA: TGTGCCAGCAAGGGGGACTTCTCGGGCGAGCAGTACTTC
V: TRBV7-2; D: TRBD1; size: NA; J: TRBJ1-5; CDR3: CASSLVGPGGDQPQHF; DNA: TGTGCCAGCAGCTTAGTAGGCCCAGGGGGAGATCAGCCCCAGCATTTT
V: TRBV6-2/TRBV6-3; D: NA; size: NA; J: TRBJ1-2; CDR3: CASSYGQPLDGDTF; DNA: TGTGCCAGCAGTTACGGGCAGCCTTTGGATGGCGACACCTTC
V: TRBV27; D: NA; size: NA; J: TRBJ1-2; CDR3: CASSLGGLGDTF; DNA: TGTGCCAGCAGTTTGGGGGGACTCGGCGACACCTTC
V: TRBV20-1; D: NA; size: many; J: TRBJ2-7; CDR3: CSARDLRRRQETYEQYF; DNA: TGCAGTGCTAGAGATTTAAGGCGGCGACAGGAGACCTACGAGCAGTACTTC
V: TRBV2; D: TRBD1; size: NA; J: TRBJ1-2; CDR3: CASRPTGYGYTF; DNA: TGTGCCAGCAGGCCGACAGGGTACGGCTACACCTTC
V: TRBV3-1; D: NA; size: once; J: TRBJ2-5; CDR3: CASSQDGEETQYF; DNA: TGTGCCAGCAGCCAAGATGGAGAAGAGACCCAGTACTTC
V: TRBV6-5; D: TRBD1; size: many; J: TRBJ2-2; CDR3: CASSYQGALTRAELFF; DNA: TGTGCCAGCAGTTACCAGGGGGCCTTAACCCGTGCGGAGCTGTTTTTT
V: TRBV5-6; D: NA; size: medium-sized; J: TRBJ1-5; CDR3: CASSSLNQPQHF; DNA: TGTGCCAGCAGCTCGTTGAATCAGCCCCAGCATTTT
V: TRBV5-1; D: NA; size: many; J: TRBJ1-2; CDR3: CASSLEQVGGYTF; DNA: TGCGCCAGCAGCTTGGAACAGGTGGGCGGCTACACCTTC
V: TRBV18; D: TRBD1; size: medium-sized; J: TRBJ1-5; CDR3: CASSITGDSNQPQHF; DNA: TGTGCCAGCTCAATAACAGGGGATAGCAATCAGCCCCAGCATTTT
V: TRBV5-1; D: NA; size: few; J: TRBJ2-7; CDR3: CASSVSRGLGEQYF; DNA: TGCGCCAGCAGCGTTTCCCGGGGCCTGGGCGAGCAGTACTTC